The 13 T cell receptor beta chains below were found in one sample sequenced in a study of post-analysis software for immune sequencing data. Study-level results: Patients carried roughly 5 TRBV segments more frequently than controls did, and TRBV5-6, TRBV5-1 and TRBV20-1 were among them.

The antigens for these receptors are not known. Presence of unique molecular identifiers characterized the TCR beta cDNA libraries. A single record per CDR3 protein comes from TCRdb applying MiXCR to the PCR reads. The table lists about 820,000 distinct CDR3 sequences, around 53% of them singletons. Input material: blood. These TCRs come from a girl aged 10-17 years with multiple sclerosis.

This clonotype appeared a few times. The rearrangement links TRBV10-3 to TRBJ2-5; TRBD2 matches at 9 bases. Germline CDR1 and CDR2: ENHRY and SYGVKD. V dropped 10 bases and J dropped 2; count of bases not matched to a gene: 5. The CDR3 extends over 13 amino acids. The CDR3 DNA reads TGTGCCACCCATACTAGCGGGCAAGAGACCCAGTACTTC. Its translation is CATHTSGQETQYF.

The V call is TRBV15, the J call TRBJ2-7; D gene unclear. Trimming shortened V by 5 bases and J by 2 bases, and 16 bases separated the two germline ends. This CDR3 region has 15 residues. Germline V gene sequence: CDR1 LNHNV, CDR2 YYDKDF (reference sequence). The CDR3 DNA reads TGTGCCACCAGCGGTACATGGCGGAGTGCCTACGAGCAGTACTTC. This codes for CATSGTWRSAYEQYF.

The chain combines TRBV28 with TRBJ2-7; D is possibly TRBD1 (6 bases). Trimming removed 3 bases at V and 3 bases at J, with 15 bases between. The CDR3 is 15 residues long. Germline V gene data show CDR1 as MDHEN and CDR2 as SYDVKM. CDR3 DNA sequence: TGTGCCAGCAGTTTTGGGTGGGGGCCGAACTACGAGCAGTACTTC. Protein sequence: CASSFGWGPNYEQYF.

This clonotype occurred a few times. The rearrangement uses TRBV7-2 and TRBJ2-1, with a possible D match to TRBD2 (5 bases). Trimming took off 2 bases at V and 12 bases at J, with 14 bases between the two ends. This CDR3 is built from 13 residues. Germline V gene lookup returns CDR1 SGHTA and CDR2 FQGNSA. The CDR3 DNA is TGTGCCAGCAGCTTATATCGGGATTCGGGGCAGTTCTTC. It encodes CASSLYRDSGQFF.

This chain uses TRBV12-5 with TRBJ2-1; 10 nucleotides match TRBD2. The junction had 1 base not matched to a gene; V was cut back by 3 bases and J by 2 bases. CDR1 and CDR2 (germline): LGHNT, FRNRAP. The CDR3 extends over 15 amino acids. CDR3 in amino acids: CASGFGLAAYNEQFF. The CDR3, as DNA: TGTGCTAGTGGTTTCGGACTAGCGGCCTACAATGAGCAGTTCTTC.

The chain carries TRBV7-3 and TRBJ2-3; 7 bases match TRBD2. The CDR3 covers 15 residues. J was trimmed by 3 bases and V by 2 bases; bases with no gene match: 5. The germline V gene has CDR1 SGHTA and CDR2 FQGTGA. The CDR3 DNA is TGTGCCAGCAGCTTATCGGGGGGATATACAGATACGCAGTATTTT. Its protein product is CASSLSGGYTDTQYF. The variable domain in full, completed from reference TRBV7-3 and TRBJ2-3, reads GAGVSQTPSNKVTEKGKYVELRCDPISGHTALYWYRQSLGQGPEFLIYFQGTGAADDSGLPNDRFFAVRPEGSVSTLKIQRTERGDSAVYLCASSLSGGYTDTQYFGPGTRLTVL.

The chain uses TRBV6-5 and TRBJ2-1; possibly TRBD2 for D (5 bases). Trimming cost V 0 bases and J 6 bases, with 9 bases left between them. The CDR3 contains 14 residues. Germline CDR1 and CDR2: MNHEY and SVGAGI. As DNA, the CDR3 is TGTGCCAGCAGTTACTCGAGGGATTTCAATGAGCAGTTCTTC. Protein product: CASSYSRDFNEQFF.

This clonotype was detected a few times. The chain employs TRBV27 and TRBJ1-2; 8 bases align to TRBD1. The CDR3 has 13 residues. Losses at the gene ends were 10 bases for V and 10 bases for J; bases not matched to a gene: 14. Germline V gene sequence: CDR1 MNHEY, CDR2 SMNVEV (reference sequence). The CDR3 DNA reads as TGTGCCACCAAGGGGACAGGACTTGGTATCTACACCTTC. Amino acids: CATKGTGLGIYTF.

This chain connects TRBV20-1 to TRBJ1-2; the match to TRBD1 covers 12 bases. The germline V gene has CDR1 DFQATT and CDR2 SNEGSKA (reference sequence). The trim removed 0 bases at V and 1 base at J, leaving 9 bases unmatched. The CDR3 is made up of 18 amino acids. The chain's CDR3 is CSARETPGQGAVNYGYTF. As DNA, the CDR3 is TGCAGTGCTAGAGAGACCCCGGGACAGGGGGCGGTTAACTATGGCTACACCTTC.

This clonotype showed up just a few times. The CDR3 DNA follows: TGTGCCAGCAGCTTAGACGGACAGGTCCAAGAGACCCAGTACTTC. Translated: CASSLDGQVQETQYF. This rearrangement joins TRBV7-6 to TRBJ2-5; TRBD1 matches at 7 bases. The CDR3 covers 15 residues. CDR1 is SGHVS and CDR2 is FNYEAQ in the germline V gene. Trimming took 1 base from V and 1 from J; bases not matched to a gene: 3.

The chain recombines TRBV14 with TRBJ2-3; D ambiguous. The CDR3 is 16 residues long. Per germline, CDR1 SGHDN and CDR2 FVKESK. V was shortened by 4 bases and J by 1 base, with 15 bases between the two germline ends. DNA of the CDR3: TGTGCCAGCAGCCCTAGGTCGGGCCTAGGCACAGATACGCAGTATTTT. Protein sequence: CASSPRSGLGTDTQYF.

The chain is built from TRBV5-1 and TRBJ1-5; 8 positions agree with TRBD1. The CDR3 consists of 14 residues. Germline V gives CDR1 SGHRS, CDR2 YFSETQ. The V gene end was trimmed by 4 bases and the J gene end by 8 bases; junction bases not matched to a gene: 8. The CDR3 DNA sequence: TGCGCCAGCAGCCCCAGGGGGCCAGATGAGCCCCAGCATTTT. Protein: CASSPRGPDEPQHF.

V usage is TRBV7-2 and J usage is TRBJ2-7; D perhaps matches TRBD1 (6 bases). V was clipped by 1 base and J by 4 bases, with 20 bases between them. CDR1 SGHTA and CDR2 FQGNSA come from the germline V gene. CDR3 size: 17 residues. The CDR3 sequence is CASSLVSTGPSQYEQYF. The CDR3 bases are TGTGCCAGCAGCTTAGTATCGACAGGACCCTCTCAATACGAGCAGTACTTC.